This TCR beta chain was profiled in a study of cytomegalovirus exposure and HLA in healthy donors. Study outcomes and limitations: In vitro experiments confirmed that a few CMV-associated chains were specific for CMV antigens. A missense DCLRE1C variant was associated with V- and J-gene trimming of TCR beta chains in a later analysis, and an independent cohort replicated the association.

This clone was picked up a small number of times. Its antigen is unknown. The PCR had 60 Vbeta and 13 Jbeta primers. TCRdb's copy holds only in-frame clones and misses some; the assay was immunoSEQ multiplex PCR. The sample records just over 150,000 clones, 65% to 85% being singletons. The receptor comes from a man aged 35-49 years in good health and CMV-seropositive. Specimen: PBMCs.

CDR3: CASSLFDHRQGQNYGYTF. The CDR3 region has the DNA TGTGCCAGCAGCTTATTCGACCACCGACAGGGGCAGAACTATGGCTACACCTTC. The rearrangement joins TRBV7-9 to TRBJ1-2; TRBD1 aligns across 8 bases. The CDR3 is made up of 18 amino acids. CDR1 SEHNR and CDR2 FQNEAQ come from the germline V gene (reference sequence). Losses at the gene ends were 2 bases for V and 2 bases for J; bases not matched to a gene: 13.